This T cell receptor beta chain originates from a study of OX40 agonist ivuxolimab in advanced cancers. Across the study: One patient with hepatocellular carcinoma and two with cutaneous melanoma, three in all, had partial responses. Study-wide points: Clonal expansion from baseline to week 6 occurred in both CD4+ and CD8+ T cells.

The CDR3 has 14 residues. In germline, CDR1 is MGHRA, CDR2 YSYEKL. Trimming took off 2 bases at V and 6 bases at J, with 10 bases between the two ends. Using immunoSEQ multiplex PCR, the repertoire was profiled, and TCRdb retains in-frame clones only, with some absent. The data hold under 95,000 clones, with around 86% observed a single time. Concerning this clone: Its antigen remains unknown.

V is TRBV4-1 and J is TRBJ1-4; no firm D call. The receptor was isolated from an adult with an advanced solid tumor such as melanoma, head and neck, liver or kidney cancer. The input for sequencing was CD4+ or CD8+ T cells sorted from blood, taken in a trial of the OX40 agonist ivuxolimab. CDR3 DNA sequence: TGCGCCAGCAGCCAAACGACCAGCCATGAAAAACTGTTTTTT. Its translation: CASSQTTSHEKLFF.